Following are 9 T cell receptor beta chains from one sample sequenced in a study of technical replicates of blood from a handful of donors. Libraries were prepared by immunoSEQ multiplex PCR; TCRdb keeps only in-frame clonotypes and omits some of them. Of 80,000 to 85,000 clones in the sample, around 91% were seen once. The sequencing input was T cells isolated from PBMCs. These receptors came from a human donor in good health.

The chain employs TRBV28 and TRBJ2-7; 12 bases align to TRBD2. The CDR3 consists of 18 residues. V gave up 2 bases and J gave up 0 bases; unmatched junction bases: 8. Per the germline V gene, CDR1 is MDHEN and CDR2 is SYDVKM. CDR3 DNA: TGTGCCAGCAGTTTAGAAGGACTAGCGGGATTAAGCTCCTACGAGCAGTACTTC. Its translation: CASSLEGLAGLSSYEQYF.

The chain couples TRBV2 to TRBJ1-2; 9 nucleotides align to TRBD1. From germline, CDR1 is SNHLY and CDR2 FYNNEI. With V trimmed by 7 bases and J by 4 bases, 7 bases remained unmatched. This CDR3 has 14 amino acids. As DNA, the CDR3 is TGTGCCAGCACTGCGGGACAGGGAAGCTATGGCTACACCTTC. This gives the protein CASTAGQGSYGYTF.

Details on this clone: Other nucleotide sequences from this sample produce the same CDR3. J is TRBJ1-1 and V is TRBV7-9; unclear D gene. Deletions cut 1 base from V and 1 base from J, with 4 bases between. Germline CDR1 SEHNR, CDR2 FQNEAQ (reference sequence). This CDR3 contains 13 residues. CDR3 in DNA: TGTGCCAGCAGCTTAGGACAGAACACTGAAGCTTTCTTT. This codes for CASSLGQNTEAFF.

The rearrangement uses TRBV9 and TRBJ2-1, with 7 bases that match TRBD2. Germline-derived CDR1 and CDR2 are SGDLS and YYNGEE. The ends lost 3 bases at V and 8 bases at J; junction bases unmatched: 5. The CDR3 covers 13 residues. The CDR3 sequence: CASSETSQDEQFF. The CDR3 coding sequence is TGTGCCAGCAGCGAGACTAGCCAAGATGAGCAGTTCTTC.

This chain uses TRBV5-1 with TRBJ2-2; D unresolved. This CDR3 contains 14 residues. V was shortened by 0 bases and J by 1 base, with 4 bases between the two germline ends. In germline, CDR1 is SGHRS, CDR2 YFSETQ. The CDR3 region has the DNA TGCGCCAGCAGCTTGGGACTGAACACCGGGGAGCTGTTTTTT. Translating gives CASSLGLNTGELFF. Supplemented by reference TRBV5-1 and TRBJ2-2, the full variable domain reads KAGVTQTPRYLIKTRGQQVTLSCSPISGHRSVSWYQQTPGQGLQFLFEYFSETQRNKGNFPGRFSGRQFSNSRSEMNVSTLELGDSALYLCASSLGLNTGELFFGEGSRLTVL.

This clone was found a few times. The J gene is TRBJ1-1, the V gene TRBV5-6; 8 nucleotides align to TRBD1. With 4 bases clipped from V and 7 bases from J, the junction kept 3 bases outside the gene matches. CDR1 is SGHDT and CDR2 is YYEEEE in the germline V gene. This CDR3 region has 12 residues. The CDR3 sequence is CASSVDRVEAFF. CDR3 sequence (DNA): TGTGCCAGCAGCGTGGACAGGGTTGAAGCTTTCTTT.

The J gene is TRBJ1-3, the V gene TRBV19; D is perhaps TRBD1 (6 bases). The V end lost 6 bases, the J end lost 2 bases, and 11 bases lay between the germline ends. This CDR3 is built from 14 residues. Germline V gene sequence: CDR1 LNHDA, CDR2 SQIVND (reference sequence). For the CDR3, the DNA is TGTGCCAGTAGCGAACACAGGGCTGGAAACACCATATATTTT. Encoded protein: CASSEHRAGNTIYF.

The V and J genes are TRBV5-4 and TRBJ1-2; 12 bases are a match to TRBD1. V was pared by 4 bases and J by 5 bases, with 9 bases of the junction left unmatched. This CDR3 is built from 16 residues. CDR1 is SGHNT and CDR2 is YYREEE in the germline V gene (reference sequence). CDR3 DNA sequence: TGTGCCAGCAGCGCAGCCGGGACAGGGGGCTGGTATGGCTACACCTTC. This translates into CASSAAGTGGWYGYTF.

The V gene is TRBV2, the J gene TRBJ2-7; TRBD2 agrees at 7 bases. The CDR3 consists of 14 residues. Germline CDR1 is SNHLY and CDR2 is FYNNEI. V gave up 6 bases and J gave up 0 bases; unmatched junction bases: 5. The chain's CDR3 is CASRPGGYSYEQYF. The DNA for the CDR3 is TGTGCCAGCAGGCCGGGAGGTTACTCCTACGAGCAGTACTTC.